This is a list of T cell receptor beta chains from one sample in a study of T cell changes during pregnancy in multiple sclerosis. Sequencing used immunoSEQ multiplex PCR; TCRdb keeps in-frame clones, though not all of them. Here the sample spans 30,000 to 35,000 clones, roughly 90% being singletons. Here the sequenced sample was CD8+ T cells from peripheral blood mononuclear cells, taken after pregnancy. These receptors were obtained from a female donor with multiple sclerosis, enrolled in a pregnancy study. CDR3s include the opening cysteine and the closing phenylalanine or tryptophan. The D gene is left open where the match is weak. Where a row states a size, it is once, few, many or the class of an expanded clone; other rows omit it.

D gene: -
clone size: -
J gene: TRBJ1-2
V gene: TRBV9
CDR3 DNA: TGTGCCAGCAGTGGAGAGGGAGAATTTTATGGCTACACCTTC
CDR3 protein: CASSGEGEFYGYTF

D gene: -
clone size: -
J gene: TRBJ2-3
V gene: TRBV27
CDR3 DNA: TGTGCCAGCAGTTTATCAGTGCCGAGGGTCCCAGATACGCAGTATTTT
CDR3 protein: CASSLSVPRVPDTQYF

D gene: -
clone size: -
J gene: TRBJ2-7
V gene: TRBV2
CDR3 DNA: TGTGCCAGCCTCCAGTCCACCTACGAGCAGTACTTC
CDR3 protein: CASLQSTYEQYF

D gene: TRBD2
clone size: -
J gene: TRBJ2-3
V gene: TRBV2
CDR3 DNA: TGTGCCATTACCGCGGGGGGCTATGAAGATACGCAGTATTTT
CDR3 protein: CAITAGGYEDTQYF

D gene: -
clone size: -
J gene: TRBJ1-1
V gene: TRBV4-3
CDR3 DNA: TGCGCCAGCAGCCAATACGGGATCACTGAAGCTTTCTTT
CDR3 protein: CASSQYGITEAFF

D gene: -
clone size: -
J gene: TRBJ2-3
V gene: TRBV7-2
CDR3 DNA: TGTGCCAGCAGCTTGGGGGGGCCCACAGATACGCAGTATTTT
CDR3 protein: CASSLGGPTDTQYF

D gene: TRBD2
clone size: -
J gene: TRBJ2-6
V gene: TRBV4-3
CDR3 DNA: TGCGCCAGCAGCCAAGATCGGGGGGGGCTCGGGGCCAACGTCCTGACTTTC
CDR3 protein: CASSQDRGGLGANVLTF

D gene: -
clone size: -
J gene: TRBJ1-1
V gene: TRBV6-1
CDR3 DNA: TGTGCCAGCAGTGAAGTCCCCGTGAACACTGAAGCTTTCTTT
CDR3 protein: CASSEVPVNTEAFF

D gene: -
clone size: -
J gene: TRBJ1-1
V gene: TRBV7-9
CDR3 DNA: TGTGCCAGCAGCGTAGGCGGTACCGCTGAAGCTTTCTTT
CDR3 protein: CASSVGGTAEAFF

D gene: TRBD2
clone size: -
J gene: TRBJ2-5
V gene: TRBV19
CDR3 DNA: TGTGCCAGTAAACTAGCGGGGGAAAGTTTTCAAGAGACCCAGTACTTC
CDR3 protein: CASKLAGESFQETQYF

D gene: -
clone size: -
J gene: TRBJ1-3
V gene: TRBV21-1
CDR3 DNA: TGTGCCAGCAGCAAAGCGGGACAGCCGTGCAATGGCACCATATATTTT
CDR3 protein: CASSKAGQPCNGTIYF

D gene: -
clone size: -
J gene: TRBJ1-1
V gene: TRBV9
CDR3 DNA: TGTGCCAGCAGTTCAGGCCCCCGAGGGACTGAAGCTTTCTTT
CDR3 protein: CASSSGPRGTEAFF

D gene: -
clone size: -
J gene: TRBJ1-2
V gene: TRBV12-5
CDR3 DNA: TGTGCTAGTGGTTCGACAGGCTTCGGCTACACCTTC
CDR3 protein: CASGSTGFGYTF

D gene: -
clone size: -
J gene: TRBJ2-1
V gene: TRBV9
CDR3 DNA: TGTGCCAGCAGCGTAGCGGGTGGGGGCGGCTCTGAGCAGTTCTTC
CDR3 protein: CASSVAGGGGSEQFF

D gene: TRBD1
clone size: -
J gene: TRBJ2-1
V gene: TRBV15
CDR3 DNA: TGTGCCACCGCCGGGACAGGGGCTCAAACAGGTGGCTCCTACAATGAGCAGTTCTTC
CDR3 protein: CATAGTGAQTGGSYNEQFF

D gene: TRBD1
clone size: -
J gene: TRBJ1-2
V gene: TRBV9
CDR3 DNA: TGTGCCAGCAGCGCCAGGGGGACAGGGGATTATGGCTACACCTTC
CDR3 protein: CASSARGTGDYGYTF

D gene: TRBD1
clone size: -
J gene: TRBJ1-4
V gene: TRBV25-1
CDR3 DNA: TGTGCCAGCAGTGAAGAAAACAGGGGCCCGAATGAAAAACTGTTTTTT
CDR3 protein: CASSEENRGPNEKLFF

D gene: -
clone size: -
J gene: TRBJ1-6
V gene: TRBV13
CDR3 DNA: TGTGCCAGCAGCTTAGGACAGGGAGGGAATTCACCCCTCCACTTT
CDR3 protein: CASSLGQGGNSPLHF

D gene: -
clone size: -
J gene: TRBJ2-2
V gene: TRBV30
CDR3 DNA: TGTGCCTGGAGTGTAGGCCAGGGAAACACCGGGGAGCTGTTTTTT
CDR3 protein: CAWSVGQGNTGELFF

D gene: -
clone size: -
J gene: TRBJ1-2
V gene: TRBV5-5
CDR3 DNA: TGTGCCAGCAGCTTGAGACTCAACTATGGCTACACCTTC
CDR3 protein: CASSLRLNYGYTF

D gene: TRBD1
clone size: -
J gene: TRBJ1-1
V gene: TRBV4-3
CDR3 DNA: TGCGCCAGCAGCACCAGGACAGGGATGAACACTGAAGCTTTCTTT
CDR3 protein: CASSTRTGMNTEAFF

D gene: -
clone size: -
J gene: TRBJ2-7
V gene: TRBV11-2
CDR3 DNA: TGTGCCAGCAGCTTCGGGACTTCTGACGAGCAGTACTTC
CDR3 protein: CASSFGTSDEQYF

D gene: -
clone size: -
J gene: TRBJ2-7
V gene: TRBV9
CDR3 DNA: TGTGCCAGCAGCCTTGGAGCGGACTACGAGCAGTACTTC
CDR3 protein: CASSLGADYEQYF

D gene: TRBD2
clone size: -
J gene: TRBJ2-1
V gene: TRBV5-6
CDR3 DNA: TGTGCCAGCAGCTTGAACGGGGGGGCCAGGAATGAGCAGTTCTTC
CDR3 protein: CASSLNGGARNEQFF

D gene: -
clone size: -
J gene: TRBJ1-5
V gene: TRBV7-8
CDR3 DNA: TGTGCCAGCAGCTTAACTCAGGGTTGGAGCAATCAGCCCCAGCATTTT
CDR3 protein: CASSLTQGWSNQPQHF

D gene: TRBD1
clone size: -
J gene: TRBJ2-1
V gene: TRBV6-6
CDR3 DNA: TGTGCCAGCAGGGGGGACAGGGATTCGGATGAGCAGTTCTTC
CDR3 protein: CASRGDRDSDEQFF

D gene: -
clone size: -
J gene: TRBJ1-6
V gene: TRBV18
CDR3 DNA: TGTGCCAGCTCACCCCGGACAGATATAAATAATTCACCCCTCCACTTT
CDR3 protein: CASSPRTDINNSPLHF

D gene: -
clone size: -
J gene: TRBJ1-1
V gene: TRBV6-5
CDR3 DNA: TGTGCCAGCAGTTACTCGCGGGACCTTAGGTACGGTTTCTTT
CDR3 protein: CASSYSRDLRYGFF

D gene: TRBD1
clone size: -
J gene: TRBJ2-3
V gene: TRBV4-3
CDR3 DNA: TGCGCCAGCAGCCAATATGGACAGGACACAGATACGCAGTATTTT
CDR3 protein: CASSQYGQDTDTQYF

D gene: -
clone size: once
J gene: TRBJ1-1
V gene: TRBV19
CDR3 DNA: TGTGCCAGTATCAGGAGGATCCCGGACACTGAAGCTTTCTTT
CDR3 protein: CASIRRIPDTEAFF

D gene: -
clone size: -
J gene: TRBJ1-3
V gene: TRBV5-1
CDR3 DNA: TGCGCCAGCAGCTTGGTAGACAACCCTGGAAACACCATATATTTT
CDR3 protein: CASSLVDNPGNTIYF

D gene: -
clone size: once
J gene: TRBJ2-5
V gene: TRBV6-1
CDR3 DNA: TGTGCCAGCAGTGTAATAGAACAGGGTGCAGAGACCCAGTACTTC
CDR3 protein: CASSVIEQGAETQYF

D gene: -
clone size: -
J gene: TRBJ1-2
V gene: TRBV27
CDR3 DNA: TGTGCCAGCCGTCCGCCGGGAATGTTGTGGGGCTACACCTTC
CDR3 protein: CASRPPGMLWGYTF

D gene: -
clone size: -
J gene: TRBJ2-2
V gene: TRBV19
CDR3 DNA: TGTGCCAGTAGGGCCAACACCGGGGAGCTGTTTTTT
CDR3 protein: CASRANTGELFF

D gene: -
clone size: -
J gene: TRBJ2-7
V gene: TRBV4-2
CDR3 DNA: TGTGCCAGCAGCCAAGATCTCCCCGACAAGTCCTACGAGCAGTACTTC
CDR3 protein: CASSQDLPDKSYEQYF

D gene: -
clone size: -
J gene: TRBJ1-1
V gene: TRBV21-1
CDR3 DNA: TGTGCCAGCAGCAAAAAAGGGAGGGAGGGAGCTTTCTTT
CDR3 protein: CASSKKGREGAFF

D gene: -
clone size: -
J gene: TRBJ2-7
V gene: TRBV29-1
CDR3 DNA: TGCAGCGTCCTCACAGGGATATCCTACGAGCAGTACTTC
CDR3 protein: CSVLTGISYEQYF

D gene: -
clone size: -
J gene: TRBJ2-7
V gene: TRBV7-9
CDR3 DNA: TGTGCCAGCAGCTATAGCGCCCGGAAGGGAGGAGACGAGCAGTACTTC
CDR3 protein: CASSYSARKGGDEQYF

D gene: TRBD1
clone size: -
J gene: TRBJ1-1
V gene: TRBV29-1
CDR3 DNA: TGCAGCGTTGTGACAGGGGGCCCCGTGGTGCCTGAAGCTTTCTTT
CDR3 protein: CSVVTGGPVVPEAFF

D gene: TRBD1
clone size: -
J gene: TRBJ1-5
V gene: TRBV19
CDR3 DNA: TGTGCCAGTACGACAGGGGTGAATCAGCCCCAGCATTTT
CDR3 protein: CASTTGVNQPQHF

D gene: -
clone size: -
J gene: TRBJ2-5
V gene: TRBV2
CDR3 DNA: TGTGCCAGCAGTGGGGGCCTGGATACGGGGACCCAGTACTTC
CDR3 protein: CASSGGLDTGTQYF

D gene: TRBD1
clone size: -
J gene: TRBJ2-3
V gene: TRBV4-3
CDR3 DNA: TGCGCCAGCAGCCCAGACAGGGGGCAAGGCGCAGATACGCAGTATTTT
CDR3 protein: CASSPDRGQGADTQYF